A selection of T cell receptor beta chains follows, all from one sample in a study of T cells in Graves' hyperthyroidism and ophthalmopathy. TCRdb fed the multiplex PCR reads into MiXCR, producing one record per CDR3 protein. The table has about 740,000 distinct CDR3 sequences, less than 15% seen once. Input material: blood. The source is a woman between 18 and 29 years old with Graves' hyperthyroidism. Both conserved end residues are part of each CDR3. D genes are given only for firm matches. Some rows have no size entry. The others give once, few or many, or a class for an expanded clone.

clone size: few; V gene: TRBV28; J gene: TRBJ1-2; D gene: TRBD1; CDR3 DNA: TGTGCCAGCAGGCCGGACAGGGGCGCTGGCTACACCTTC; CDR3 protein: CASRPDRGAGYTF
clone size: .; V gene: TRBV6-1; J gene: TRBJ2-7; D gene: .; CDR3 DNA: TGTGCCAGCCGCGTGAGGGATTCCTACGAGCAGTACTTC; CDR3 protein: CASRVRDSYEQYF
clone size: many; V gene: TRBV18; J gene: TRBJ1-4; D gene: .; CDR3 DNA: TGTGCCAGCTCACCAACTGGCCTCGGGTCGGAGGAAAAACTGTTTTTT; CDR3 protein: CASSPTGLGSEEKLFF
clone size: many; V gene: TRBV12-3/TRBV12-4; J gene: TRBJ2-1; D gene: .; CDR3 DNA: TGTGCCAGCAGTTTAGGTGGGACTTCCGTCGGCTCCGGCTACAATGAGCAGTTCTTC; CDR3 protein: CASSLGGTSVGSGYNEQFF
clone size: few; V gene: TRBV25-1; J gene: TRBJ2-7; D gene: .; CDR3 DNA: TGTGCCAGCACTGGGAGCAATTTCTCCTACGAGCAGTACTTC; CDR3 protein: CASTGSNFSYEQYF
clone size: many; V gene: TRBV3-1; J gene: TRBJ1-1; D gene: TRBD1; CDR3 DNA: TGTGCCAGCAGCCCCCGGGACAGGGGGCACGGTGGAGCTTTCTTT; CDR3 protein: CASSPRDRGHGGAFF
clone size: .; V gene: TRBV4-3; J gene: TRBJ2-5; D gene: .; CDR3 DNA: TGCGCCAGCAGCCAAGGTCCCCGGGAGACCCAGTACTTC; CDR3 protein: CASSQGPRETQYF
clone size: many; V gene: TRBV28; J gene: TRBJ2-1; D gene: .; CDR3 DNA: TGTGCCAGCAGGGGGGTCCCGGAATACAATGAGCAGTTCTTC; CDR3 protein: CASRGVPEYNEQFF
clone size: many; V gene: TRBV5-1; J gene: TRBJ2-1; D gene: .; CDR3 DNA: TGCGCCAGCAGCTGGGGACGTCTGGGTGAGCAGTTCTTC; CDR3 protein: CASSWGRLGEQFF
clone size: .; V gene: TRBV6-1; J gene: TRBJ1-1; D gene: .; CDR3 DNA: TGTGCCAGCAATGGCTTCGCTACGCAGGGTCGTACTGAAGCTTTCTTT; CDR3 protein: CASNGFATQGRTEAFF
clone size: .; V gene: TRBV6-1; J gene: TRBJ2-3; D gene: TRBD2; CDR3 DNA: TGTGCCGCGGCGCGGCAGAGCGGGAGAACGCAGTATTTT; CDR3 protein: CAAARQSGRTQYF
clone size: few; V gene: TRBV28; J gene: TRBJ2-4; D gene: .; CDR3 DNA: TGTGCCAGCAGTACCGGGACAAGCCCTCCTTACATTCAGTACTTC; CDR3 protein: CASSTGTSPPYIQYF
clone size: many; V gene: TRBV11-3; J gene: TRBJ2-1; D gene: .; CDR3 DNA: TGTGCCAGCAGCCGCGGGACACTGTACAATGAGCAGTTCTTC; CDR3 protein: CASSRGTLYNEQFF
clone size: once; V gene: TRBV20-1; J gene: TRBJ1-2; D gene: TRBD1; CDR3 DNA: TGCAGTGCTCCGGACAGGAACTATGGCTACACCTTC; CDR3 protein: CSAPDRNYGYTF
clone size: .; V gene: TRBV29-1; J gene: TRBJ2-1; D gene: .; CDR3 DNA: TGCAGCGTTTCGGTTTCGCGAGGTGAGCAGTTCTTC; CDR3 protein: CSVSVSRGEQFF
clone size: many; V gene: TRBV7-2; J gene: TRBJ1-1; D gene: .; CDR3 DNA: TGTGCCAGCAGTGTCACTGAAGCTTTCTTT; CDR3 protein: CASSVTEAFF
clone size: many; V gene: TRBV29-1; J gene: TRBJ1-1; D gene: TRBD1; CDR3 DNA: TGCAGCGTCAGCCCTCGGGACAGGCCTAACACTGAAGCTTTCTTT; CDR3 protein: CSVSPRDRPNTEAFF
clone size: few; V gene: TRBV29-1; J gene: TRBJ1-2; D gene: .; CDR3 DNA: TGCAGCGTTGTCCATAACTATGGCTACACCTTC; CDR3 protein: CSVVHNYGYTF
clone size: .; V gene: TRBV11-2; J gene: TRBJ2-1; D gene: TRBD2; CDR3 DNA: TGTGCCAGCAGCTCGAAAACTAGCGGGGGGGTAGGGGAGCAGTTCTTC; CDR3 protein: CASSSKTSGGVGEQFF
clone size: many; V gene: TRBV5-6; J gene: TRBJ1-2; D gene: .; CDR3 DNA: TGTGCCAGCAGCACGGACGGTCATGGCTACACCTTC; CDR3 protein: CASSTDGHGYTF
clone size: few; V gene: TRBV7-9; J gene: TRBJ1-2; D gene: .; CDR3 DNA: TGTGCCAGCAGCTTTATAGGGGACTATGGCTACACCTTC; CDR3 protein: CASSFIGDYGYTF
clone size: many; V gene: TRBV3-1; J gene: TRBJ1-2; D gene: .; CDR3 DNA: TGTGCCAGCAGCCACCTGACAGGAGACGGCTACACCTTC; CDR3 protein: CASSHLTGDGYTF
clone size: .; V gene: TRBV6-2/TRBV6-3; J gene: TRBJ2-7; D gene: .; CDR3 DNA: TGTGCCAGCAGTTGGAGGATGGGGTTCTACGAGCAGTACTTC; CDR3 protein: CASSWRMGFYEQYF
clone size: many; V gene: TRBV18; J gene: TRBJ2-5; D gene: TRBD2; CDR3 DNA: TGTGCCAGCTCACCAGGAGGGAGGGGCCAAGAGACCCAGTACTTC; CDR3 protein: CASSPGGRGQETQYF
clone size: .; V gene: TRBV7-2; J gene: TRBJ1-6; D gene: TRBD1; CDR3 DNA: TGTGCCAGCAGTATAGGACAGGGTAATTCACCCCTCCACTTT; CDR3 protein: CASSIGQGNSPLHF
clone size: few; V gene: TRBV10-3; J gene: TRBJ2-6; D gene: .; CDR3 DNA: TGTGCCATCACTGGAACAGGCCAGAGCTCTGGGGCCAACGTCCTGACTTTC; CDR3 protein: CAITGTGQSSGANVLTF
clone size: .; V gene: TRBV5-1; J gene: TRBJ2-1; D gene: TRBD2; CDR3 DNA: TGCGCCAGCAGACCTAGCGGGAGTAGGGGCAATGAGCAGTTCTTC; CDR3 protein: CASRPSGSRGNEQFF
clone size: few; V gene: TRBV6-2/TRBV6-3; J gene: TRBJ1-6; D gene: TRBD1; CDR3 DNA: TGTGCCAGCTGGGACAGCGATATGAACACCTATAATTCACCCCTCCACTTT; CDR3 protein: CASWDSDMNTYNSPLHF
clone size: many; V gene: TRBV2; J gene: TRBJ2-3; D gene: TRBD2; CDR3 DNA: TGTGCCAGCAGTGACTTAGGCGGGGGGGGGAATACGCAGTATTTT; CDR3 protein: CASSDLGGGGNTQYF
clone size: many; V gene: TRBV3-1; J gene: TRBJ1-1; D gene: .; CDR3 DNA: TGTGCCAGCAGCCGGCAGACAGGCGGGAACACTGAAGCTTTCTTT; CDR3 protein: CASSRQTGGNTEAFF
clone size: many; V gene: TRBV12-3/TRBV12-4; J gene: TRBJ2-2; D gene: TRBD2; CDR3 DNA: TGTGCCAGCAGAAGCGGGAGGAACACCGGGGAGCTGTTTTTT; CDR3 protein: CASRSGRNTGELFF
clone size: many; V gene: TRBV12-3/TRBV12-4; J gene: TRBJ2-2; D gene: .; CDR3 DNA: TGTGCCAGCAGTTTAAGACCAGACACCGGGGAGCTGTTTTTT; CDR3 protein: CASSLRPDTGELFF
clone size: .; V gene: TRBV9; J gene: TRBJ2-1; D gene: .; CDR3 DNA: TGTGCCAGCAGCGTAGACGAGGGAGTGGTTGAGACCCAGTTCTTC; CDR3 protein: CASSVDEGVVETQFF
clone size: many; V gene: TRBV6-1; J gene: TRBJ2-7; D gene: .; CDR3 DNA: TGTGCCAGCAGCGCCGATACAACAGGGACCTACGAGCAGTACTTC; CDR3 protein: CASSADTTGTYEQYF
clone size: few; V gene: TRBV11-2; J gene: TRBJ2-1; D gene: TRBD2; CDR3 DNA: TGTGCCAGCAGCTTAGATGGGCTAGCGGGAGGACCAATCTCTGCTGAGCAGTTCTTC; CDR3 protein: CASSLDGLAGGPISAEQFF
clone size: few; V gene: TRBV7-9; J gene: TRBJ1-4; D gene: .; CDR3 DNA: TGTGCCAGCAGCTCGGATCCAGGCCTAAATGAAAAACTGTTTTTT; CDR3 protein: CASSSDPGLNEKLFF
clone size: few; V gene: TRBV7-8; J gene: TRBJ2-3; D gene: .; CDR3 DNA: TGTGCCAGCAGCTTAGAAGGGGTTAGCACAGATACGCAGTATTTT; CDR3 protein: CASSLEGVSTDTQYF
clone size: many; V gene: TRBV11-2; J gene: TRBJ2-7; D gene: .; CDR3 DNA: TGTGCCAGCAGCTTAGTCCGGTACTACGAGCAGTACTTC; CDR3 protein: CASSLVRYYEQYF
clone size: few; V gene: TRBV6-5; J gene: TRBJ2-1; D gene: TRBD2; CDR3 DNA: TGTGCCAGCAGTTACCTCCCGGGACTAGCGGGCCTCAATGAGCAGTTCTTC; CDR3 protein: CASSYLPGLAGLNEQFF
clone size: few; V gene: TRBV5-6; J gene: TRBJ2-7; D gene: .; CDR3 DNA: TGTGCCAGCAGCTTGGGTGGCAACCCCTACGAGCAGTACTTC; CDR3 protein: CASSLGGNPYEQYF
clone size: few; V gene: TRBV12-3/TRBV12-4; J gene: TRBJ2-2; D gene: .; CDR3 DNA: TGTGCCAGCAAAACGTTGGCGAGCACCGGGGAGCTGTTTTTT; CDR3 protein: CASKTLASTGELFF
clone size: few; V gene: TRBV24-1; J gene: TRBJ2-1; D gene: TRBD2; CDR3 DNA: TGTGCCACCAGTGATCCTCTAGCGGAGCGTGGGAATGAGCAGTTCTTC; CDR3 protein: CATSDPLAERGNEQFF
clone size: few; V gene: TRBV5-4; J gene: TRBJ2-7; D gene: TRBD2; CDR3 DNA: TGTGCCAGCAGCTCAGGACCGACTAGCGGTTTCTCCTACGAGCAGTACTTC; CDR3 protein: CASSSGPTSGFSYEQYF
clone size: .; V gene: TRBV15; J gene: TRBJ1-6; D gene: TRBD1; CDR3 DNA: TGTGCCACCACAGTAGGGCTTGACAGGGCTTCACCCCTCCACTTT; CDR3 protein: CATTVGLDRASPLHF
clone size: .; V gene: TRBV2; J gene: TRBJ2-6; D gene: .; CDR3 DNA: TGTGCCACGATCCCTCGGAGGTCAGTCTCTGGGGCCAACGTCCTGACTTTC; CDR3 protein: CATIPRRSVSGANVLTF
clone size: many; V gene: TRBV4-1; J gene: TRBJ2-7; D gene: TRBD2; CDR3 DNA: TGCGCCAGCAGCCAAAACCGACTAGCCAAGAACGAGCAGTACTTC; CDR3 protein: CASSQNRLAKNEQYF
clone size: many; V gene: TRBV7-2; J gene: TRBJ2-3; D gene: .; CDR3 DNA: TGTGCCAGCAGCTTTCGAACAGGCCTGGAAGGAGATACGCAGTATTTT; CDR3 protein: CASSFRTGLEGDTQYF
clone size: few; V gene: TRBV12-3/TRBV12-4; J gene: TRBJ1-4; D gene: .; CDR3 DNA: TGTGCCAGCAGTTTCCATCCTAATGAAAAACTGTTTTTT; CDR3 protein: CASSFHPNEKLFF
clone size: few; V gene: TRBV7-9; J gene: TRBJ2-7; D gene: TRBD1; CDR3 DNA: TGTGCCAGCATCCGAGGACAGGGGCTCGTCGACGAGCAGTACTTC; CDR3 protein: CASIRGQGLVDEQYF
clone size: few; V gene: TRBV29-1; J gene: TRBJ1-2; D gene: TRBD1; CDR3 DNA: TGCAGCGCCAGCCCGACAGGGGGTGATGGCTACACCTTC; CDR3 protein: CSASPTGGDGYTF
clone size: few; V gene: TRBV20-1; J gene: TRBJ2-7; D gene: TRBD2; CDR3 DNA: TGCAGTGCTAGAGATGGGATAGCGGGAGGCTACGAGCAGTACTTC; CDR3 protein: CSARDGIAGGYEQYF
clone size: many; V gene: TRBV29-1; J gene: TRBJ2-7; D gene: TRBD1; CDR3 DNA: TGCAGCGTACTCTCGACAGGGAAAGGGAGCGAGCAGTACTTC; CDR3 protein: CSVLSTGKGSEQYF
clone size: .; V gene: TRBV7-9; J gene: TRBJ1-4; D gene: .; CDR3 DNA: TGTGCCAGCAGCTTAGCCCTAGCTGAAAAACTGTTTTTT; CDR3 protein: CASSLALAEKLFF
clone size: .; V gene: TRBV5-1; J gene: TRBJ2-1; D gene: TRBD1; CDR3 DNA: TGCGCCAGCAGCTCGGCCGGACAGGGGAGGCAGTTCTTC; CDR3 protein: CASSSAGQGRQFF
clone size: many; V gene: TRBV2; J gene: TRBJ2-5; D gene: .; CDR3 DNA: TGTGCCAGCAGGGCCTTCGAGGCAGAGGGGGAGACCCAGTACTTC; CDR3 protein: CASRAFEAEGETQYF
clone size: .; V gene: TRBV9; J gene: TRBJ2-1; D gene: .; CDR3 DNA: TGTGCCAGCAGCGTAGTAGACACGACCTACAATGAGCGGTTCTTC; CDR3 protein: CASSVVDTTYNERFF